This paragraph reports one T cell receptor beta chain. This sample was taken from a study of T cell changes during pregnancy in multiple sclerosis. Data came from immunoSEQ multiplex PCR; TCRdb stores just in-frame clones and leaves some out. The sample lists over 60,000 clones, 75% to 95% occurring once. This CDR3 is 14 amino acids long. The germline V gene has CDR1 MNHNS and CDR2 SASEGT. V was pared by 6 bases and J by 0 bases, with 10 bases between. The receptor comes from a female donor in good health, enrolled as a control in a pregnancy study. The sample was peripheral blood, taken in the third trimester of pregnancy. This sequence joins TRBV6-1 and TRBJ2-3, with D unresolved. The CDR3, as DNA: TGTGCCAGCAGGGCGGCTCCAAGCACAGATACGCAGTATTTT. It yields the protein CASRAAPSTDTQYF.